A single sample gave rise to the 19 T cell receptor beta chains below, sequenced in a study of follicular helper T cells after annual influenza vaccination. Repertoires were generated with immunoSEQ multiplex PCR, while TCRdb's copy carries only in-frame clones and drops some. This table has 4,000 to 5,500 clones, 83% appearing once. Noted time point: 2015-2016 season, 7 days after influenza vaccination. Here the sequenced sample was CXCR5+ CD38- circulating T follicular helper cells from blood, taken 7 days after influenza vaccination. Subset defined: circulating Tfh, non-naive CD4+CXCR5+PD-1+ (ICOS+CD38+ or ICOS-CD38-). The receptor source for this set is an adult who received the influenza vaccine.

V and J are TRBV2 and TRBJ2-5, with TRBD2 identical over 7 bases. The J call may not be correct, given that the DNA end is closer to TRBJ2-7. This CDR3 comprises 17 residues. CDR1 and CDR2 from the germline V gene are SNHLY and FYNNEI. CDR3 sequence (DNA): TGTGCCAGCTCGAAAGTTGCGACTAAGCGGGGTCCCCTCGAGCAGTACTTC. Translating gives CASSKVATKRGPLEQYF.

The chain is built from TRBV4-2 and TRBJ1-2, with TRBD1 matching 10 bases. This CDR3 comprises 15 residues. With 0 bases clipped from V and 4 bases from J, the junction kept 2 bases outside the gene matches. Germline V gene sequence: CDR1 LGHNA, CDR2 YNFKEQ. The CDR3 protein is CASSQDDRGLYGYTF. Here the CDR3 DNA reads TGTGCCAGCAGCCAAGATGACAGGGGGCTCTATGGCTACACCTTC.

The chain recombines TRBV7-3 with TRBJ2-3, with a tentative D call TRBD2 (5 bases). Between the trimmed V and J ends, which lost 5 bases and 4 bases, there was a span of 10 bases. CDR1 and CDR2 from the germline V gene are SGHTA and FQGTGA. The CDR3 has 13 amino acids. CDR3 residues: CASSLTRADTQYF. The CDR3 DNA reads TGTGCCAGCAGCCTCACTAGAGCAGATACGCAGTATTTT.

The chain joins TRBV15 to TRBJ2-1, with 9 bases matching TRBD2. The CDR3 runs 16 residues. Germline assignment: CDR1 LNHNV and CDR2 YYDKDF (reference sequence). Losses at the gene ends were 5 bases for V and 5 bases for J; bases not matched to a gene: 10. The CDR3: CATSPGGGGNHNEQFF. DNA of the CDR3: TGTGCCACCAGCCCCGGCGGGGGGGGGAATCACAATGAGCAGTTCTTC.

The rearrangement uses TRBV7-2 and TRBJ1-1; TRBD1 agrees at 7 bases. J was trimmed by 3 bases and V by 2 bases; bases with no gene match: 6. Germline V CDR1 and CDR2: SGHTA, FQGNSA. The CDR3 is 15 amino acids. CDR3 bases: TGTGCCAGCAGCTTACGACAGGGAGGGGACACTGAAGCTTTCTTT. Its translation is CASSLRQGGDTEAFF.

The J gene is TRBJ1-1, the V gene TRBV29-1; possibly TRBD1 for D (5 bases). The V end was cut by 4 bases, the J end by 5 bases, with 11 bases between. The germline CDR1 and CDR2 sequences are SQVTM and ANQGSEA. The length of the CDR3 is 12 residues. CDR3 loop: CSVGGWATEAFF. For the CDR3, the DNA is TGCAGCGTTGGGGGGTGGGCAACTGAAGCTTTCTTT.

The chain couples TRBV5-5 to TRBJ2-6; D call uncertain. Germline CDR1 reads SGHKS; CDR2 reads YYEKEE (reference sequence). CDR3 length: 15 residues. V lost 1 base and J lost 1, with 6 bases in between. As DNA, the CDR3 is TGTGCCAGCAGCTTGCCTCAATCTGGGGCCAACGTCCTGACTTTC. Translated: CASSLPQSGANVLTF.

V gene TRBV18 combines with J gene TRBJ1-3; D gene uncertain. Germline assignment: CDR1 KGHSH and CDR2 LQKENI. The CDR3 is 14 amino acids. V was cut by 3 bases and J by 0 bases, with 6 bases left in between. The DNA for the CDR3 is TGTGCCAGCTCACCTTCTCTCTCTGGAAACACCATATATTTT. This codes for CASSPSLSGNTIYF.

The CDR3 DNA sequence: TGCAGCGTTGAGGCAGGGGCAGATACGCAGTATTTT. Translated: CSVEAGADTQYF. V gene TRBV29-1 combines with J gene TRBJ2-3; the D gene is possibly TRBD1 (6 bases). Trimming took off 3 bases at V and 4 bases at J, with 8 bases between the two ends. Germline CDR1 is SQVTM and CDR2 is ANQGSEA. This CDR3 is 12 amino acids long.

DNA of the CDR3: TGTGCCAGCAATGTTATCGGGGATGGCTACACCTTC. Encoded protein: CASNVIGDGYTF. The chain combines TRBV2 with TRBJ1-2; D is unresolved. Per the germline V gene, CDR1 is SNHLY and CDR2 is FYNNEI. This CDR3 contains 12 residues. The V end was cut by 7 bases, the J end by 6 bases, with 12 bases between.

The chain links TRBV28 to TRBJ1-2; D possibly corresponds to TRBD1 (5 bases). CDR1 MDHEN and CDR2 SYDVKM come from the germline V gene. V was cut by 2 bases and J by 8 bases, with 9 bases left in between. The CDR3 totals 12 residues. The CDR3: CASSLGGWGYTF. Written as DNA, the CDR3 is TGTGCCAGCAGTTTAGGGGGATGGGGCTACACCTTC.

This clone was counted a few times. This chain connects TRBV4-1 to TRBJ1-2, with TRBD1 matching over 7 bases. The CDR3 is 14 residues long. CDR1 and CDR2 (germline): MGHRA, YSYEKL. The V gene end was trimmed by 4 bases and the J gene end by 7 bases; junction bases not matched to a gene: 9. The CDR3 DNA follows: TGCGCCAGCAGCCCTGGAATGACAGGGCGTGGCTACACCTTC. It is translated as CASSPGMTGRGYTF.

Notes on this clone: Compared with germline, one end of the junction differs, possibly owing to a read error. The chain is built from TRBV2 and TRBJ2-7; 10 bases line up with TRBD1. The CDR3 has 12 amino acids. The V gene's germline CDR1 is SNHLY and CDR2 FYNNEI. The CDR3 sequence: CASNRQGAIANF. The DNA of the CDR3 is TGTGCCAGCAATCGACAGGGGGCGATAGCGAACTTC.

The J gene is TRBJ2-7, the V gene TRBV5-6; the D is unclear. V lost 4 bases, J lost 4 bases, and 9 bases lay in between. Germline CDR1 SGHDT, CDR2 YYEEEE. The CDR3 has 12 amino acids. The CDR3 DNA follows: TGTGCCAGCAGCCGAAGAGGTTACGAGCAGTACTTC. This sequence encodes CASSRRGYEQYF.

The chain joins TRBV18 to TRBJ1-2; the D gene is possibly TRBD1 (5 bases). This CDR3 contains 16 residues. The V end was cut by 2 bases, the J end by 4 bases, with 17 bases between. Germline V lookup: CDR1 KGHSH, CDR2 LQKENI. CDR3 region: CASSPTGGTLAYGYTF. Written as DNA, the CDR3 is TGTGCCAGCTCACCAACGGGGGGGACTTTGGCCTATGGCTACACCTTC.

The chain joins TRBV5-1 to TRBJ1-2; TRBD1 matches 8 bases. The CDR3 has 12 amino acids. J gave up 7 bases and V 2 bases, and 1 base lay outside the gene matches. Germline lookup yields CDR1 SGHRS and CDR2 YFSETQ. Here the CDR3 DNA reads TGCGCCAGCAGCTTCACAGGGGGTGGCTACACCTTC. Its protein is CASSFTGGGYTF.

The rearrangement joins TRBV5-6 to TRBJ2-5, with D hard to call. With 0 bases removed from V and 6 bases from J, the gap between germline ends came to 12 bases. CDR3 length: 14 residues. The germline V gene encodes CDR1 SGHDT and CDR2 YYEEEE. The CDR3 sequence: CASSLGPNEKTQYF. CDR3 coding DNA: TGTGCCAGCAGCTTGGGGCCGAACGAGAAGACCCAGTACTTC.

This chain joins TRBV6-6 and TRBJ1-2, with 7 bases matching TRBD1. There are 13 residues in the CDR3. The ends lost 6 bases at V and 2 bases at J; junction bases unmatched: 3. CDR1 is MNHNY, CDR2 SVGAGI, per germline (reference sequence). The CDR3 bases are TGTGCCAGCAGAGCGGACAGGAACTATGGCTACACCTTC. Protein: CASRADRNYGYTF.

This chain links TRBV15 with TRBJ2-3, with D perhaps matching TRBD2 (6 bases). The CDR3 has 15 residues. Per the germline V gene, CDR1 is LNHNV and CDR2 is YYDKDF (reference sequence). V gave up 6 bases and J gave up 2 bases, with 15 bases separating them. The CDR3 sequence: CATRIQGGSTDTQYF. CDR3 bases: TGTGCCACCAGGATCCAGGGAGGTTCCACAGATACGCAGTATTTT. Using reference TRBV15 and TRBJ2-3 for the parts outside the CDR3, the full variable domain is DAMVIQNPRYQVTQFGKPVTLSCSQTLNHNVMYWYQQKSSQAPKLLFHYYDKDFNNEADTPDNFQSRRPNTSFCFLDIRSPGLGDTAMYLCATRIQGGSTDTQYFGPGTRLTVL.